The rows below give T cell receptor beta chains drawn from one sample of a study of blood T cell repertoires in COVID-19. Here immunoSEQ multiplex PCR was the method, and the copy in TCRdb shows in-frame clones only, minus some. The sample shows about 190,000 clones, about 85% of them seen only once. The sequenced sample consisted of PBMCs or T cells enriched from blood (not recorded which). The receptors shown here come from a woman aged 40 to 49 in a cohort exposed to, infected with or recovered from COVID-19 (not recorded which). The CDR3 runs from the conserved cysteine through the conserved F or W. The D gene is left open where the match is weak. The size field is filled for only some rows; it gives once, few, many or a size class.

j_call d_call v_call cdr3_length clone_size cdr3_nt cdr3_aa
TRBJ2-7 TRBD1 TRBV7-9 15 - TGTGCCAGCAGCTTATTGGGACAGGGAACCTACGAGCAGTACTTC CASSLLGQGTYEQYF
TRBJ2-1 TRBD2 TRBV15 17 - TGTGCCACCAGCAGAGGCCGAGGGGAGGGCCCCTACAATGAGCAGTTCTTC CATSRGRGEGPYNEQFF
TRBJ1-5 - TRBV6-5 13 - TGTGCCAGCCGAATCGCGGAGGGGCAGCCCCAGCATTTT CASRIAEGQPQHF
TRBJ1-2 TRBD1 TRBV6-5 15 - TGTGCCAGCAGTCCCCAGGGACAGGGCAACTATGGCTACACCTTC CASSPQGQGNYGYTF
TRBJ2-7 - TRBV11-2 15 - TGTGCCAGCAGCTTAGCGGGGACTGCTTCCTACGAGCAGTACTTC CASSLAGTASYEQYF
TRBJ2-7 - TRBV10-2 15 - TGCGCCAGCATGGCGGGGACTGGCCGCCGAGGCGAGCAGTACTTC CASMAGTGRRGEQYF
TRBJ2-7 TRBD1 TRBV9 14 - TGTGCCAGCAGCATTGGGACAGCCTCCTACGAGCAGTACTTC CASSIGTASYEQYF
TRBJ2-7 TRBD1 TRBV29-1 12 once TGCAGCGTCGAAACGACAGGGAACGAGCAGTACTTC CSVETTGNEQYF
TRBJ1-5 TRBD1 TRBV19 14 once TGTGCCAGTAGTAGGCAGGGGGCAGGGCAGCCCCAGCATTTT CASSRQGAGQPQHF
TRBJ1-6 TRBD1 TRBV6-4 13 - TGTGCCAGCAGGACAGGGTATAATTCACCCCTCCACTTT CASRTGYNSPLHF
TRBJ1-1 TRBD1 TRBV6-5 14 - TGTGCCAGCAGTTACAGGGGGCTTCGAACTGAAGCTTTCTTT CASSYRGLRTEAFF
TRBJ2-2 TRBD1 TRBV7-6 15 - TGTGCCAGCAGCCCCGACAGGGGGCCGTTCGGGGAGCTGTTTTTT CASSPDRGPFGELFF
TRBJ2-7 TRBD2 TRBV19 15 - TGTGCCAGTAGTCCAAGGACTAGCGGGGCCTACGAGCAGTACTTC CASSPRTSGAYEQYF
TRBJ2-3 - TRBV29-1 15 - TGCAGCGTTGAACGGAGGTCGGCTACCACAGATCCGCAGTATTTT CSVERRSATTDPQYF
TRBJ2-7 - TRBV4-1 15 once TGCGCCAGCAGCCAAGGAGCCCAGGAACCCTACGAGCAGTACTTC CASSQGAQEPYEQYF
TRBJ2-3 - TRBV5-4 15 - TGTGCCAGCAGCTCCTCAAGGACTAGCACAGATACGCAGTATTTT CASSSSRTSTDTQYF
TRBJ2-7 - TRBV18 13 - TGTGCCAGCTCACGGACAGCAACCTACGAGCAGTACTTC CASSRTATYEQYF
TRBJ2-3 - TRBV19 15 - TGTGCCAGTAGTATAGAAGGCGGGGCCACAGATACGCAGTATTTT CASSIEGGATDTQYF
TRBJ2-2 - TRBV6-2/TRBV6-3 13 - TGTGCCAGCAGCCTAGAAGTCGTTGGGGAGCTGTTTTTT CASSLEVVGELFF
TRBJ2-5 - TRBV19 15 - TGTGCCAGTAGTGTCTCGCGGAGGGCCGAGGAGACCCAGTACTTC CASSVSRRAEETQYF
TRBJ1-2 - TRBV6-5 15 once TGTGCCAGCAGTTCGCCCGGGACACCGATAAGGGGCTACACCTTC CASSSPGTPIRGYTF
TRBJ1-1 - TRBV6-5 14 - TGTGCCAGCAGTTACTCGTCCGGGTTCGCTGAAGCTTTCTTT CASSYSSGFAEAFF
TRBJ2-2 TRBD2 TRBV14 15 - TGTGCCAGCAGCCAAGTCAGCGGGAGGGCCGGGGAGCTGTTTTTT CASSQVSGRAGELFF
TRBJ2-1 TRBD2 TRBV4-1 14 - TGCGCCAGCAGCCAGGCCGGACTAGCTGGGGCCATGTTCTTC CASSQAGLAGAMFF
TRBJ1-1 - TRBV25-1 17 - TGTGCCAGCAGTGACTCGTCCCTCGGCGGGGAAAGGACTGAAGCTTTCTTT CASSDSSLGGERTEAFF
TRBJ2-5 TRBD2 TRBV5-4 14 few TGTGCCAGCAGCTTCGATTGGGGGGGAGAGACCCAGTACTTC CASSFDWGGETQYF
TRBJ2-7 - TRBV2 13 - TGTGCCAGCAGTGAACCGGGGTACTACGAGCAGTACTTC CASSEPGYYEQYF
TRBJ2-7 - TRBV28 13 - TGTGCCAGCTGGGGGCGGGGGCCCTACGAGCAGTACTTC CASWGRGPYEQYF
TRBJ2-3 TRBD2 TRBV19 17 - TGTGCCAGTAGTATATCATGGGCCGGGAGGGACACAGATACGCAGTATTTT CASSISWAGRDTDTQYF
TRBJ1-1 - TRBV9 16 - TGTGCCAGCAGCCCAGCTCTGGCAGGCATGAACACTGAAGCTTTCTTT CASSPALAGMNTEAFF
TRBJ1-1 TRBD1 TRBV7-9 15 - TGTGCCAGCAGCCCCAGGGGGGTGGGGGACACTGAAGCTTTCTTT CASSPRGVGDTEAFF
TRBJ1-4 - TRBV15 16 once TGTGCCACCAGCAGAGATCGAGGGGGTAGAGTTGAAAAACTGTTTTTT CATSRDRGGRVEKLFF
TRBJ2-6 TRBD1 TRBV10-3 16 once TGTGCCATCAGTGCGACAGGGGGCGCTGGGGCCAACGTCCTGACTTTC CAISATGGAGANVLTF
TRBJ1-1 TRBD1 TRBV3-1/TRBV3-2 15 - TGTGCCAGCAGCCAAGCCGGGACAGGGTCCACTGAAGCTTTCTTT CASSQAGTGSTEAFF
TRBJ2-7 TRBD1 TRBV24-1 15 - TGTGCCACCAGTGAGTCCGGACAGGCGGCCCTCGAGCAGTACTTC CATSESGQAALEQYF
TRBJ2-7 TRBD1 TRBV15 17 - TGTGCCACCAGCAGAGAGTATACCGGGACAGGGGGCTACGAGCAGTACTTC CATSREYTGTGGYEQYF
TRBJ1-4 - TRBV4-1 16 - TGCGCCAGCAGCCAGGAACCGCGGGCTGCTAATGAAAAACTGTTTTTT CASSQEPRAANEKLFF
TRBJ1-3 - TRBV6-5 15 - TGTGCCAGCACCAAGTCAGACTACTCTGGAAACACCATATATTTT CASTKSDYSGNTIYF
TRBJ2-5 TRBD2 TRBV5-1 15 - TGCGCCAGCAGCTTGGCTCCTAGCGGGAAAGAGACCCAGTACTTC CASSLAPSGKETQYF
TRBJ2-7 TRBD1 TRBV27 14 - TGTGCCAGCAGTTTCATCGACAGGGCCCACGAGCAGTACTTC CASSFIDRAHEQYF
TRBJ2-1 TRBD2 TRBV9 15 - TGTGCCAGCAGCCCGGGGAGGGAGGGTTACAATGAGCAGTTCTTC CASSPGREGYNEQFF
TRBJ1-1 - TRBV6-5 15 - TGTGCCAGCATTTATAGGGGGTCCTTGAACACTGAAGCTTTCTTT CASIYRGSLNTEAFF
TRBJ2-7 - TRBV11-2 12 - TGTGCCAGCAGCTCCCCATCCTACGAGCAGTACTTC CASSSPSYEQYF
TRBJ1-5 - TRBV19 16 - TGTGCCAGTAGTACGAGAGGACTGGTTAGCAATCAGCCCCAGCATTTT CASSTRGLVSNQPQHF
TRBJ2-2 TRBD1 TRBV27 16 - TGTGCCAGCAGTACCGGGACAGGGAGGAACACCGGGGAGCTGTTTTTT CASSTGTGRNTGELFF
TRBJ1-4 TRBD1 TRBV9 16 - TGTGCCAGCAGCGTCGGTTACGGGACAGTAAATGAAAAACTGTTTTTT CASSVGYGTVNEKLFF
TRBJ2-2 TRBD2 TRBV28 18 once TGTGCCAGCATCCCCGGGGGGGCCCTCTTTATGAACACCGGGGAGCTGTTTTTT CASIPGGALFMNTGELFF
TRBJ1-1 TRBD1 TRBV13 17 - TGTGCCAGCAGTCCCTCCCGGGACAGGGGATGGGACACTGAAGCTTTCTTT CASSPSRDRGWDTEAFF
TRBJ2-5 TRBD2 TRBV9 15 - TGTGCCAGCAGCGGAACGGGAGGAAAACAAGAGACCCAGTACTTC CASSGTGGKQETQYF
TRBJ2-3 TRBD2 TRBV10-3 14 - TGTGCCATCGGGGGACTAGCGGGCACAGATACGCAGTATTTT CAIGGLAGTDTQYF
TRBJ2-7 TRBD2 TRBV23-1 16 - TGCGCCAGCAGTCAATCGCGGGAGGGACCTGCCTACGAGCAGTACTTC CASSQSREGPAYEQYF
TRBJ1-2 - TRBV28 14 - TGTGCCAGCAGTTTACCGGGTACTAACTATGGCTACACCTTC CASSLPGTNYGYTF
TRBJ1-1 - TRBV11-3 16 once TGTGCCAGCAGCTTAGGTGCCCGAGGCATGAACACTGAAGCTTTCTTT CASSLGARGMNTEAFF
TRBJ1-2 TRBD1 TRBV28 14 - TGTGCCAGCAGTTTGGGGCAGGGGGCTGGTGGCTACACCTTC CASSLGQGAGGYTF
TRBJ2-1 TRBD1 TRBV13 13 - TGTGCCAGCAGCCCAGGGGGTTACAATGAGCAGTTCTTC CASSPGGYNEQFF
TRBJ2-7 - TRBV12-1 18 - TGTGCCAGCAGCCCAGCCAGGCACCGGGACTCAAGCTCCTACGAGCAGTACTTC CASSPARHRDSSSYEQYF
TRBJ2-1 - TRBV28 13 - TGTGCCACCCTTAAAGGGGGATACAATGAGCAGTTCTTC CATLKGGYNEQFF